This T cell receptor beta chain appears in the sequencing data of a study of response to subunit inactivated influenza vaccine. Whole-study results and caveats: Few additional T cells are recruited per seasonal influenza vaccination, authors suggested.

The V end was cut by 6 bases, the J end by 3 bases, with 9 bases between. This CDR3 comprises 13 residues. This clonotype occurred many times. The antigen is not known. Using its own MiXCR run on the RT-PCR reads, TCRdb lists one record per CDR3 protein. Here the sample spans hundreds of thousands of distinct CDR3 sequences, 6% to 9% being singletons. This clonotype originated in a man between 50 and 69 years old who received an inactivated influenza vaccine. Sample: PBMCs from blood, taken less than 30 months after vaccination. The rearrangement joins TRBV12-3 or TRBV12-4 to TRBJ2-1; D is perhaps TRBD1 (6 bases). DNA of the CDR3: TGTGCCAGCAGCCGGGACAACTACAATGAGCAGTTCTTC. It is translated as CASSRDNYNEQFF.